This is a list of T cell receptor beta chains from one sample in a study of cytomegalovirus exposure and HLA in healthy donors. TCRdb keeps only in-frame clones here, not all; method: immunoSEQ multiplex PCR. The table lists about 150,000 clones, around 77% of them singletons. Sequenced input: PBMCs. These receptors were collected from a woman between 35 and 50 years old in good health and CMV-seropositive. The conserved cysteine and the conserved F or W are not part of the CDR3 here.

v_gene: TRBV15
len: 13
j_gene: TRBJ1-1
CDR3aa: ATSSRDRGETEAF

v_gene: TRBV27
len: 11
j_gene: TRBJ2-1
CDR3aa: ASSIRQGAVQF

v_gene: TRBV30
len: 13
j_gene: TRBJ1-4
CDR3aa: AWSVTRLTNEKLF

v_gene: TRBV5-1
len: 13
j_gene: TRBJ2-7
CDR3aa: ASSLWLAGGNEQY

v_gene: TRBV14
len: 12
j_gene: TRBJ1-3
CDR3aa: ASSQAGHGNTIY

v_gene: TRBV5-4
len: 12
j_gene: TRBJ1-5
CDR3aa: ASSLEPSNQPQH

v_gene: TRBV6-1
len: 13
j_gene: TRBJ1-3
CDR3aa: ASSEDRGLGNTIY

v_gene: TRBV28
len: 12
j_gene: TRBJ1-1
CDR3aa: ASQKGGENTEAF

v_gene: TRBV7-9
len: 12
j_gene: TRBJ2-3
CDR3aa: ASSSTSVEDTQY

v_gene: TRBV7-9
len: 11
j_gene: TRBJ2-7
CDR3aa: ASSYLGPYEQY

v_gene: TRBV5-1
len: 11
j_gene: TRBJ2-7
CDR3aa: ASSPTVSYEQY

v_gene: TRBV11-2
len: 12
j_gene: TRBJ1-1
CDR3aa: ASSQSGQETEAF

v_gene: TRBV5-1
len: 13
j_gene: TRBJ1-1
CDR3aa: ASSVHRERNTEAF

v_gene: TRBV5-6
len: 14
j_gene: TRBJ2-2
CDR3aa: ASSPMTGDGTGELF

v_gene: TRBV19
len: 16
j_gene: TRBJ2-6
CDR3aa: ASRSLRVALSGANVLT

v_gene: TRBV11-1
len: 12
j_gene: TRBJ2-7
CDR3aa: ASSYRTGTYEQY

v_gene: TRBV7-9
len: 13
j_gene: TRBJ2-2
CDR3aa: ASSLGTSSTGELF

v_gene: TRBV10-1
len: 13
j_gene: TRBJ2-3
CDR3aa: RKTRPGVGADTQY

v_gene: TRBV2
len: 12
j_gene: TRBJ1-1
CDR3aa: ASNRGPLDTEAF

v_gene: TRBV4-1
len: 16
j_gene: TRBJ2-3
CDR3aa: ASSQTRLAGVLTDTQY

v_gene: TRBV30
len: 12
j_gene: TRBJ2-2
CDR3aa: ASNWRGRAGELF

v_gene: TRBV6-5
len: 11
j_gene: TRBJ1-1
CDR3aa: ASTGGLNTEAF

v_gene: TRBV19
len: 12
j_gene: TRBJ1-6
CDR3aa: ASSDQGSTSPLH

v_gene: TRBV28
len: 10
j_gene: TRBJ1-1
CDR3aa: ASSLQGVEAF

v_gene: TRBV4-1
len: 14
j_gene: TRBJ2-3
CDR3aa: ASTPRQQFSTDTQY

v_gene: TRBV7-9
len: 11
j_gene: TRBJ1-1
CDR3aa: ASSLDTNTEAF

v_gene: TRBV7-9
len: 14
j_gene: TRBJ1-1
CDR3aa: SSSPPGGGMNTEAF

v_gene: TRBV6-5
len: 11
j_gene: TRBJ1-1
CDR3aa: ASRRVWNTEAF

v_gene: TRBV5-1
len: 14
j_gene: TRBJ2-1
CDR3aa: ASSLVASGSYNEQF

v_gene: TRBV12-5
len: 10
j_gene: TRBJ1-2
CDR3aa: ASGFQTDGCT

v_gene: TRBV13
len: 16
j_gene: TRBJ2-2
CDR3aa: ASSYGTGGSRGTGELF